The sequence of this T cell receptor (beta chain) was determined in a study of cytomegalovirus exposure and HLA in healthy donors. Study-level information: Earlier sequencing of 150 million to 200 million T cells yielded 95 million to 120 million unique TCR beta sequences.

Use of 60 Vbeta and 13 Jbeta primers characterized the PCR. Sequencing used immunoSEQ multiplex PCR; TCRdb keeps in-frame clones, though not all of them. The data hold 150,000 to 200,000 clones, with 60% to 85% observed a single time. Points from the study as a whole: The study designated about 180 TCR beta chains cytomegalovirus-associated. Later examination showed HLA-associated TCR beta chains had greater clonal expansion than equally common others.

For this clone: Its antigen remains unidentified.

Germline-derived CDR1 and CDR2 are SQVTM and ANQGSEA. Deletions cut 8 bases from V and 6 bases from J, with 21 bases between. The CDR3 is made up of 14 amino acids. The specimen was PBMCs. The chain has TRBV29-1 and TRBJ2-3; weak D call: TRBD2 (5 bases). The clonotype was recovered from a woman between 35 and 50 years old in good health and CMV-seronegative. CDR3 in DNA: TGCAGCACGTTAGCACTAGACAAGGGTGATACGCAGTATTTT. Translation: CSTLALDKGDTQYF.